The rows below give T cell receptor beta chains drawn from one sample of a study of shared clonotypes between healthy human individuals. Sequencing was performed with immunoSEQ multiplex PCR; in TCRdb, only in-frame clones are kept and a portion is missing. The sample has 1.5 million to 2.5 million clones; approximately 94% are singletons. Sequenced material: naive CD8+ T cells sorted from blood. These TCRs come from a man aged 18 to 29 in good health. Each CDR3 is given with its conserved first and last residue. The D gene is left open where the match is weak. Clone size is stated in some rows and not others, as once, few, many or a class when expanded.

J,D,size,V,DNA,CDR3
TRBJ1-5,.,.,TRBV28,TGTGCCAGCAACGAAGGCCAAAGGGCCCAGCCCCAGCATTTT,CASNEGQRAQPQHF
TRBJ1-1,.,.,TRBV7-9,TGTGCCAGCAGCTTACTCACGGACGGAGAGGGTGAAGCTTTCTTT,CASSLLTDGEGEAFF
TRBJ1-1,.,.,TRBV12-5,TGTGCTAGTGGTTTGGTAAGCCTAATAAGGATGAACACTGAAGCTTTCTTT,CASGLVSLIRMNTEAFF
TRBJ2-4,.,.,TRBV2,TGTGCCAGCAGTGTAAACAGGGACATTCAGTACTTC,CASSVNRDIQYF
TRBJ1-3,.,.,TRBV7-9,TGTGCCAGCAGCTTTGACACCCTCGCGTCTGGAAACACCATATATTTT,CASSFDTLASGNTIYF
TRBJ2-1,.,.,TRBV27,TGTGCCAGCAGTCCCTCGGTGGGGGCTCGTTACAATGAGCAGTTCTTC,CASSPSVGARYNEQFF
TRBJ2-2,.,.,TRBV9,TGTGCCAGCAGCGTCGGGATTGGGGAGCTGTTTTTT,CASSVGIGELFF
TRBJ2-3,.,.,TRBV9,TGTGCCAGCAGCCCCCAGGGTCTGTACACAGATACGCAGTATTTT,CASSPQGLYTDTQYF
TRBJ1-4,TRBD1,once,TRBV18,TGTGCCAGCTCACCGACAGGGCTAGGAGAAAAACTGTTTTTT,CASSPTGLGEKLFF
TRBJ2-2,.,.,TRBV6-4,TGTGCCAGCAGTGAGGTTGGGGGGACCGGGGAGCTGTTTTTT,CASSEVGGTGELFF
TRBJ2-1,TRBD2,.,TRBV27,TGTGCCAGCAGTTTTAGCGGGGGAAATGAGCAGTTCTTC,CASSFSGGNEQFF
TRBJ2-7,TRBD1,.,TRBV9,TGTGCCAGCAGCGAGGGGACAGGGGAGTACGAGCAGTACTTC,CASSEGTGEYEQYF
TRBJ2-3,TRBD2,.,TRBV7-9,TGTGCCAGCAGCTCGAGGGGACTAGACACAGATACGCAGTATTTT,CASSSRGLDTDTQYF
TRBJ2-7,.,once,TRBV5-1,TGCGCCAGCAGTACGGCCCCGGATTACGAGCAGTACTTC,CASSTAPDYEQYF
TRBJ2-5,TRBD1,.,TRBV18,TGTGCCAGCTCACCACCGGACAGGAGACAAGAGACCCAGTACTTC,CASSPPDRRQETQYF
TRBJ2-3,.,.,TRBV27,TGTGCCAGCAGTTTGCTTAGTGGGGCTGGCACAGATACGCAGTATTTT,CASSLLSGAGTDTQYF
TRBJ1-3,.,.,TRBV19,TGTGCCAGTAGTATGATGGGGGGATCCGGAAACACCATATATTTT,CASSMMGGSGNTIYF
TRBJ1-1,.,.,TRBV7-9,TGTGCCAGCACCGAGGAGTCTCGAGGGCTAGGGGCTTTCTTT,CASTEESRGLGAFF
TRBJ1-1,.,.,TRBV5-5,TGTGCCAGCGATGGGGGAGAGAACACTGAAGCTTTCTTT,CASDGGENTEAFF
TRBJ1-6,.,once,TRBV7-9,TGTGCCAGCAGCTGGGAGGGGAAATCACCCCTCCACTTT,CASSWEGKSPLHF
TRBJ2-3,.,.,TRBV5-1,TGCGCCAGCAGCTCTTGGGACTCCCGGCATCTAGATACGCAGTATTTT,CASSSWDSRHLDTQYF
TRBJ1-4,.,.,TRBV6-5,TGTGCCAGCAGTTACGGGACGGGCTTCGGAAAACTGTTTTTT,CASSYGTGFGKLFF
TRBJ2-7,TRBD1,.,TRBV4-3,TGCGCCAGCAGCCAAGATCCCGGACAGGTTGACGAGCAGTACTTC,CASSQDPGQVDEQYF
TRBJ1-3,.,.,TRBV27,TGTGCCAGTTCCTCCAGGGAACCCAAATCTGGAAACACCATATATTTT,CASSSREPKSGNTIYF
TRBJ1-1,.,.,TRBV27,TGTGCCAGCAGTTTCTTGGCAGGGTGGGACACTGAAGCTTTCTTT,CASSFLAGWDTEAFF
TRBJ2-7,TRBD1,.,TRBV7-9,TGTGCCAGCAGCGAAGCCGGGACAGGGGGCTACGAGCAGTACTTC,CASSEAGTGGYEQYF
TRBJ2-3,TRBD2,once,TRBV7-8,TGTGCCAGCAGCTTTAGCGGGGGCACAGATACGCAGTATTTT,CASSFSGGTDTQYF
TRBJ2-3,.,.,TRBV4-1,TGCGCCAGCAGCCCCTTGGAGGGCCCAGATACGCAGTATTTT,CASSPLEGPDTQYF
TRBJ1-6,.,.,TRBV2,TGTGCCAGCAGTGGTCCGGAGGGGACGGGTTCACCCCTCCACTTT,CASSGPEGTGSPLHF
TRBJ2-1,.,.,TRBV6-1,TGTGCCAGCAGTCCTCAGGTTTACAATGAGCAGTTCTTC,CASSPQVYNEQFF
TRBJ1-4,TRBD1,.,TRBV6-1,TGTGCCAGCAGGGGACAGGGAGGTGAAAAACTGTTTTTT,CASRGQGGEKLFF
TRBJ1-4,TRBD1,.,TRBV30,TGTGCCTGGAGTTTACAGGGGGCGGCTGAAAAACTGTTTTTT,CAWSLQGAAEKLFF
TRBJ2-7,.,once,TRBV4-2,TGTGCCAGCAGCCCTGCTCCGGACCCGGCCTACGAGCAGTACTTC,CASSPAPDPAYEQYF
TRBJ1-5,.,.,TRBV6-1,TGTGCCAGCAGTGAATGGGGCGGGGAGGGCAATCAGCCCCAGCATTTT,CASSEWGGEGNQPQHF
TRBJ2-5,.,.,TRBV11-2,TGTGCCAGCAGCTTAGAACTACATGAGACCCAGTACTTC,CASSLELHETQYF
TRBJ2-1,.,.,TRBV28,TGTGCCACCAGGGGACGAAGCTCCTACAATGAGCAGTTCTTC,CATRGRSSYNEQFF
TRBJ2-2,.,.,TRBV30,TGTGCCTGGAGTCCCCGGGCCTCGCCCACAACCGGGGAGCTGTTTTTT,CAWSPRASPTTGELFF
TRBJ2-5,.,.,TRBV11-2,TGTGCCAGCAGCCTACAAGAGACCCAGTACTTC,CASSLQETQYF
TRBJ2-3,TRBD1,.,TRBV6-1,TGTGCCAGCAGTGAGAGACAGGGCCTGTTCACAGATACGCAGTATTTT,CASSERQGLFTDTQYF
TRBJ2-1,.,.,TRBV13,TGTGCCAGCTGGGATAGCGGCTACAATGAGCAGTTCTTC,CASWDSGYNEQFF
TRBJ1-6,.,.,TRBV4-1,TGCGCCAGCAGCCAAGTGCAGAGCTCCTATAATTCACCCCTCCACTTT,CASSQVQSSYNSPLHF
TRBJ2-1,TRBD2,few,TRBV19,TGTGCCAGTAGTACTCTCGGGGGGGACAATGAGCAGTTCTTC,CASSTLGGDNEQFF
TRBJ2-7,.,.,TRBV9,TGTGCCAGCAGCGCCCTACCTAATTCTTGGGAGGACGAGCAGTACTTC,CASSALPNSWEDEQYF
TRBJ2-4,.,.,TRBV28,TGTGCCAGCAGTTTATTGCAGGGTACCAAAAACATTCAGTACTTC,CASSLLQGTKNIQYF
TRBJ1-1,.,.,TRBV5-4,TGTGCCAGCAGCTTGCAGGGTTTCGAAGCTTTCTTT,CASSLQGFEAFF
TRBJ1-1,.,.,TRBV27,TGTGCCAGCAGCCTTACCGGGGGGAACACTGAAGCTTTCTTT,CASSLTGGNTEAFF
TRBJ2-3,TRBD1,.,TRBV7-3,TGTGCCAGCAGCTTAACGTCGAACAGGGGGCCGGCAGATACGCAGTATTTT,CASSLTSNRGPADTQYF
TRBJ2-5,TRBD2,.,TRBV4-2,TGTGCCAGCAGCCCCGGACTAGCGGGGGGCGGGGAGACCCAGTACTTC,CASSPGLAGGGETQYF
TRBJ2-3,.,.,TRBV7-6,TGTGCCAGCAGCTTACAGCTATCCCTCGCGGATACGCAGTATTTT,CASSLQLSLADTQYF